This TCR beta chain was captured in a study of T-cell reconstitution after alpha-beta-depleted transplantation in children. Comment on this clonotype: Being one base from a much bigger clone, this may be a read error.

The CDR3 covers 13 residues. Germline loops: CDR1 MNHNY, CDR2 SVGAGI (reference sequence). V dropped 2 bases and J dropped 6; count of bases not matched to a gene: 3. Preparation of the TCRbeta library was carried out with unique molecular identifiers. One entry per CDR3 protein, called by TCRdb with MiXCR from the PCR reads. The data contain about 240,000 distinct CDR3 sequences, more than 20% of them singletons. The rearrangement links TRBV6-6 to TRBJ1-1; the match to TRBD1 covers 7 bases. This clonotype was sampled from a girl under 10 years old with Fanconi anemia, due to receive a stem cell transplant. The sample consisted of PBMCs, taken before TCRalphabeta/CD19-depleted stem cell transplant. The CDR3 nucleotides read TGTGCCAGCAGTTACCAGGGGGGCTCTGAAGCTTTCTTT. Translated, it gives CASSYQGGSEAFF.